This TCR beta chain was profiled in a study of chemoradiotherapy in HPV16-positive cancers. Study-wide findings and caveats: During treatment, candidate HPV-specific clones and E7-related motifs expanded in tumor. Better recurrence-free survival went with HPV-responsive T-cell expansion in HPV16-positive patients.

This table comes from immunoSEQ multiplex PCR, and its TCRdb copy is limited to in-frame clones, with some not included. The data show 13,000 to 15,000 clones, roughly 69% seen once. This clone was recorded a few times. What it binds is unknown. The trim removed 3 bases at V and 4 bases at J, leaving 12 bases unmatched. The CDR3 runs 16 residues. Germline V CDR1 and CDR2: SGHNT, YYREEE (reference sequence). The V call is TRBV5-4, the J call TRBJ1-2; 7 positions agree with TRBD1. The sample here was taken from a patient who underwent chemoradiotherapy. The TCR originated in a human donor with HPV-associated anogenital cancer. CDR3 nucleotide sequence: TGTGCCAGCAGCTCAGGAGACAGGGTAGATGGCTATGGCTACACCTTC. This sequence encodes CASSSGDRVDGYGYTF.